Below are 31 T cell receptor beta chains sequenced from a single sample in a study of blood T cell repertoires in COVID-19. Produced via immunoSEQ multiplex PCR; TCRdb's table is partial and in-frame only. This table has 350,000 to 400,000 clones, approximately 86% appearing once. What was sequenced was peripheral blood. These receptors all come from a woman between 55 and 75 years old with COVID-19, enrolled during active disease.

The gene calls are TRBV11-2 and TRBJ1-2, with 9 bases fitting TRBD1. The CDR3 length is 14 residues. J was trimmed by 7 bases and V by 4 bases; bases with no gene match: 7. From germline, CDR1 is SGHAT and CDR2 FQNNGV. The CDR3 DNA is TGTGCCAGCAGCTCCCGGACAGGGGCCGGTGGCTACACCTTC. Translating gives CASSSRTGAGGYTF.

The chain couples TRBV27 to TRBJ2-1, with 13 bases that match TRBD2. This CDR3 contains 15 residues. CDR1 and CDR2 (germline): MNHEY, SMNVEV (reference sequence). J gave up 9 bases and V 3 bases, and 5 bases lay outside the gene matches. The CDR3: CASSFTSGGAIEQFF. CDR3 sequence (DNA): TGTGCCAGCAGTTTCACTAGCGGGGGGGCCATTGAGCAGTTCTTC.

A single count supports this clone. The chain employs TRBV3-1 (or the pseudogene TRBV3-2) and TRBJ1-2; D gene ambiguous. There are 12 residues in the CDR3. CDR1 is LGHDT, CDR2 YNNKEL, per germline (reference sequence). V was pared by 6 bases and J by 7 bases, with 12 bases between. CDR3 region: CASRHGEAGYTF. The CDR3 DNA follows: TGTGCCAGCAGGCACGGAGAGGCTGGCTACACCTTC.

The CDR3 protein is CASSVDRGLGREQYF. The CDR3 bases are TGTGCCAGCAGCGTAGATAGGGGGCTAGGGCGCGAGCAGTACTTC. The J gene is TRBJ2-7, the V gene TRBV9; 7 nucleotides align to TRBD1. The ends lost 0 bases at V and 6 bases at J; junction bases unmatched: 9. Germline V gene sequence: CDR1 SGDLS, CDR2 YYNGEE. The CDR3 has 15 amino acids.

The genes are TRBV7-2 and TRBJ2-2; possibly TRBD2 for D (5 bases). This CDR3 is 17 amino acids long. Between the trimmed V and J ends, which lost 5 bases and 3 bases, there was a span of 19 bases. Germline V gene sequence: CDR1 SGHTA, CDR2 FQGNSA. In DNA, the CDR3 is TGTGCCAGCAGCCTCCATTCCGGAAAAGCGGACACCGGGGAGCTGTTTTTT. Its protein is CASSLHSGKADTGELFF. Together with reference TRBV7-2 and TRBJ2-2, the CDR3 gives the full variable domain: GAGVSQSPSNKVTEKGKDVELRCDPISGHTALYWYRQSLGQGLEFLIYFQGNSAPDKSGLPSDRFSAERTGGSVSTLTIQRTQQEDSAVYLCASSLHSGKADTGELFFGEGSRLTVL.

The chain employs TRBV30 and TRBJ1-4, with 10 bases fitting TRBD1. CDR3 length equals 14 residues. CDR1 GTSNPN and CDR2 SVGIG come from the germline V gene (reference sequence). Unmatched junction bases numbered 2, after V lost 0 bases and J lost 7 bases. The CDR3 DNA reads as TGTGCCTGGAGTGTAGGACAGGGGGGTGAAAAACTGTTTTTT. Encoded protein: CAWSVGQGGEKLFF. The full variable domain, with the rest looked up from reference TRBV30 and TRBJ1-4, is SQTIHQWPATLVQPVGSPLSLECTVEGTSNPNLYWYRQAAGRGLQLLFYSVGIGQISSEVPQNLSASRPQDRQFILSSKKLLLSDSGFYLCAWSVGQGGEKLFFGSGTQLSVL.

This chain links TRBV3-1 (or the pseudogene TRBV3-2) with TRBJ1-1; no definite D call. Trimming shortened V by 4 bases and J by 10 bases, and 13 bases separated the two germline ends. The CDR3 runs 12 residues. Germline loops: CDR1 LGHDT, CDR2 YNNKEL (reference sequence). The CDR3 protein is CASSPLGGGAFF. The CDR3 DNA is TGTGCCAGCAGCCCCCTGGGTGGAGGAGCTTTCTTT.

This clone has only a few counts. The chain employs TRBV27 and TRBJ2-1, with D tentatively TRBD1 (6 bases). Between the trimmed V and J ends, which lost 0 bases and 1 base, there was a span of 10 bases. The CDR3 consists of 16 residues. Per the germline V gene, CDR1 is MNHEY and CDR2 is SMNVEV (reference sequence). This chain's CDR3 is CASSLSWGLSYNEQFF. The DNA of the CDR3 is TGTGCCAGCAGTTTATCTTGGGGGCTTTCCTACAATGAGCAGTTCTTC.

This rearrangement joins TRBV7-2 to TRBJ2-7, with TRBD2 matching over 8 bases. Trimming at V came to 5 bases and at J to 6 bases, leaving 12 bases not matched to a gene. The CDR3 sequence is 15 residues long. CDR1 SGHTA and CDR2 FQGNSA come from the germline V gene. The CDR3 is CASSAEGSGGREQYF. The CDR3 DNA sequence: TGTGCCAGCAGCGCCGAGGGAAGCGGGGGACGCGAGCAGTACTTC.

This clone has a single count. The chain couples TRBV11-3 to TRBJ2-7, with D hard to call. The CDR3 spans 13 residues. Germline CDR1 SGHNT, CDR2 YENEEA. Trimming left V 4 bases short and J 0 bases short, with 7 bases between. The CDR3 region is CASSSLNSYEQYF. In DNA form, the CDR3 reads TGTGCCAGCAGCTCCCTTAACTCCTACGAGCAGTACTTC. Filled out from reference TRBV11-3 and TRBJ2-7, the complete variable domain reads EAGVVQSPRYKIIEKKQPVAFWCNPISGHNTLYWYLQNLGQGPELLIRYENEEAVDDSQLPKDRFSAERLKGVDSTLKIQPAELGDSAVYLCASSSLNSYEQYFGPGTRLTVT.

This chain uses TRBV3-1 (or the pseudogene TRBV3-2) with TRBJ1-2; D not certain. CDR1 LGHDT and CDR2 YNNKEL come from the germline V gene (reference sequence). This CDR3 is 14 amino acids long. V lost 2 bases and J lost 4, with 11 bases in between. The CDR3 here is CASSQFGDGYGYTF. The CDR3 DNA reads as TGTGCCAGCAGCCAATTCGGGGATGGCTATGGCTACACCTTC.

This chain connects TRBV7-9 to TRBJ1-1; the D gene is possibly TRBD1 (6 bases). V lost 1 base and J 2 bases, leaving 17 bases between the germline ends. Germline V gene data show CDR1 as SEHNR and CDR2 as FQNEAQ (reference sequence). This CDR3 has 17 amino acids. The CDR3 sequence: CASSLGKWTEDNTEAFF. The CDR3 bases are TGTGCCAGCAGCTTAGGAAAATGGACAGAGGACAACACTGAAGCTTTCTTT.

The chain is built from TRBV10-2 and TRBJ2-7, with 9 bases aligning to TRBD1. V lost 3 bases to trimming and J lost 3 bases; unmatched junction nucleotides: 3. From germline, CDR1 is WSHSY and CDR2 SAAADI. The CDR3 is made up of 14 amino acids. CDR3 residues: CASSELGQGYEQYF. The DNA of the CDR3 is TGCGCCAGCAGTGAATTGGGACAGGGCTACGAGCAGTACTTC.

CDR3 nucleotides: TGTGCCAGCAGCTTAGGGGCCACTGAAGCTTTCTTT. Its protein is CASSLGATEAFF. The gene calls are TRBV11-1 and TRBJ1-1, with D uncertain. V was cut by 1 base and J by 4 bases, with 4 bases left in between. The CDR3 is 12 amino acids. CDR1 is SGHAT and CDR2 is FQDESV in the germline V gene (reference sequence). The whole variable domain, filled in from reference TRBV11-1 and TRBJ1-1, reads EAEVAQSPRYKITEKSQAVAFWCDPISGHATLYWYRQILGQGPELLVQFQDESVVDDSQLPKDRFSAERLKGVDSTLKIQPAELGDSAMYLCASSLGATEAFFGQGTRLTVV.

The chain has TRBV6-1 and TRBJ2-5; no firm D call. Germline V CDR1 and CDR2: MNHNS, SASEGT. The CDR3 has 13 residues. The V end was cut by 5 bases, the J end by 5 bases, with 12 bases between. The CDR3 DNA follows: TGTGCCAGCAGTTTACCGCCGAGGGAGACCCAGTACTTC. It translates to CASSLPPRETQYF.

Here the CDR3 reads CASSYSATGSSKTQYF. The DNA for the CDR3 is TGTGCCAGCAGTTACTCCGCCACAGGGAGTTCGAAGACCCAGTACTTC. This chain uses TRBV6-6 with TRBJ2-5, with D possibly TRBD1 on 6 matching bases. This CDR3 comprises 16 residues. Germline CDR1 MNHNY, CDR2 SVGAGI (reference sequence). Trimming pared 0 bases from V and 6 bases from J, leaving 17 bases between.

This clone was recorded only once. CDR3 nucleotide sequence: TGTGCCAGCAGTGTGCAGGGAACACCCCTCCACTTT. It specifies CASSVQGTPLHF. This chain joins TRBV2 and TRBJ1-6, with D perhaps matching TRBD1 (5 bases). The CDR3 runs to 12 residues. Looked up from germline, CDR1 is SNHLY and CDR2 is FYNNEI. Trimming cost V 4 bases and J 11 bases, with 9 bases left between them.

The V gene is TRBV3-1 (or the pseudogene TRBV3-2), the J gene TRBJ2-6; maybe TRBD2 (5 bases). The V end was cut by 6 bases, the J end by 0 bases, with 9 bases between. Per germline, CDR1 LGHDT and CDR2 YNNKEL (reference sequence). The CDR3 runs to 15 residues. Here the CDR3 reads CASRPDFSGANVLTF. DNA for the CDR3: TGTGCCAGCAGGCCGGACTTCTCTGGGGCCAACGTCCTGACTTTC.

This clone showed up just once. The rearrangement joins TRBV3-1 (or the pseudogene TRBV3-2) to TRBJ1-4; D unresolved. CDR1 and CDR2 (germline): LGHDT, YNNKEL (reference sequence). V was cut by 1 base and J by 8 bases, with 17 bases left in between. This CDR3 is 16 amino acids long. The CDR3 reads CASSQAQTALGEKLFF. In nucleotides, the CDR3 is TGTGCCAGCAGCCAAGCTCAAACAGCCTTGGGCGAAAAACTGTTTTTT.

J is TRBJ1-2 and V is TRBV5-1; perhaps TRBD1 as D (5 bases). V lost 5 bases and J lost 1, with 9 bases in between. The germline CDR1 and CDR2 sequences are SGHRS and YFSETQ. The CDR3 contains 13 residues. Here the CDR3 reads CASSYDSNYGYTF. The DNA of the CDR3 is TGCGCCAGCAGTTATGACAGTAACTATGGCTACACCTTC.

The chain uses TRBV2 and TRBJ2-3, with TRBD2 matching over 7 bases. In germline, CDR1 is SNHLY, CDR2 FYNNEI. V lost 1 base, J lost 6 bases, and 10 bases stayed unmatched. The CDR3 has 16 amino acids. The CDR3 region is CASSEGGGGLGDTQYF. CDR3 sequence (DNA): TGTGCCAGCAGTGAAGGGGGCGGGGGATTAGGGGATACGCAGTATTTT.

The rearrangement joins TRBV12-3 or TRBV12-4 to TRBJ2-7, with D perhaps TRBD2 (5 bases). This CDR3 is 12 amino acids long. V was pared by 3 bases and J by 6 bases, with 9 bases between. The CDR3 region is CASSFVGSEQYF. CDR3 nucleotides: TGTGCCAGCAGTTTCGTGGGGAGCGAGCAGTACTTC.

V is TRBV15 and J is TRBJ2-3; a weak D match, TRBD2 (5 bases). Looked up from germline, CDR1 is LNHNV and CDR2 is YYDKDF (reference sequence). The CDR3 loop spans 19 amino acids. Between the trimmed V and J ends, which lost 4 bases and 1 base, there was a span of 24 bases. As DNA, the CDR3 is TGTGCCACCAGCAAGAAGGGCAGACTAACCGTGAGAGGCACAGATACGCAGTATTTT. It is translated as CATSKKGRLTVRGTDTQYF.

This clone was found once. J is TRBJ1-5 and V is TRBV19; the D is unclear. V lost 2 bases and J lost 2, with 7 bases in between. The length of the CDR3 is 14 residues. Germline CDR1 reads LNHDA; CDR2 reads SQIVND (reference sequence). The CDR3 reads CASSILTGNQPQHF. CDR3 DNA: TGTGCCAGTAGTATATTAACAGGCAATCAGCCCCAGCATTTT.

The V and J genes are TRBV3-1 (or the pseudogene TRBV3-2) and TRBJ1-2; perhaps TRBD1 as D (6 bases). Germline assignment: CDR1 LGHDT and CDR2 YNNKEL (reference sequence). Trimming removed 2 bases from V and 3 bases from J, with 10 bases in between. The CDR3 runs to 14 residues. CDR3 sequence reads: CASSQQRGYYGYTF. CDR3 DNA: TGTGCCAGCAGCCAACAAAGGGGGTACTATGGCTACACCTTC.

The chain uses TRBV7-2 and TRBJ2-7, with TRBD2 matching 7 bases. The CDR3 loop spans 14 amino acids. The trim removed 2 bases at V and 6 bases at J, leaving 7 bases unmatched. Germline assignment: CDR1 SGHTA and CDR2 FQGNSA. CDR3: CASSLWGGEGEQYF. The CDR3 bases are TGTGCCAGCAGCTTATGGGGAGGGGAAGGCGAGCAGTACTTC.

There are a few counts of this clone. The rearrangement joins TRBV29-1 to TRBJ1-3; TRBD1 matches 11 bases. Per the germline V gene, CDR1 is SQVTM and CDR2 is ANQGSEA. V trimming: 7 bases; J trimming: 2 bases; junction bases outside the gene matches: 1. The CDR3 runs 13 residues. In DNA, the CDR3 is TGCAGCGGGACAGGGGGCGCTGGAAACACCATATATTTT. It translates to CSGTGGAGNTIYF.

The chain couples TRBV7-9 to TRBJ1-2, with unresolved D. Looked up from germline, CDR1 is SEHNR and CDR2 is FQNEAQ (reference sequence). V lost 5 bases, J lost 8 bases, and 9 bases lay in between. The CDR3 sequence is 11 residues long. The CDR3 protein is CASSPLLGYTF. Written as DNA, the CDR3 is TGTGCCAGCAGCCCCCTCTTGGGCTACACCTTC.

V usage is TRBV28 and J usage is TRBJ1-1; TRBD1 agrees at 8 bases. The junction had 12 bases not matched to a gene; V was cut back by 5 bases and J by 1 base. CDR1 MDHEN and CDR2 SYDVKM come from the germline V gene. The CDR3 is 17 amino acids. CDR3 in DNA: TGTGCCAGCAGTGGACGGACAGGGCCGGTAGCGAACACTGAAGCTTTCTTT. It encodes CASSGRTGPVANTEAFF.

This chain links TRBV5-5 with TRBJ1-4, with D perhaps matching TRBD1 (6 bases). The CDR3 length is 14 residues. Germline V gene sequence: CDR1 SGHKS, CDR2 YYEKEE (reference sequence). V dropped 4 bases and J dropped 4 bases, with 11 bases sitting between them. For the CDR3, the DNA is TGTGCCAGCAGCCGGGACACCAATAATGAAAAACTGTTTTTT. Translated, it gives CASSRDTNNEKLFF.

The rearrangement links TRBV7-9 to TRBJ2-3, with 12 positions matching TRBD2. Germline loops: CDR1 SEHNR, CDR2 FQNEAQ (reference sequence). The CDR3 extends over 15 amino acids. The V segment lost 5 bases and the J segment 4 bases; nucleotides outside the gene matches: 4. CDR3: CASSPSSGGADTQYF. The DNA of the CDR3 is TGTGCCAGCAGCCCCTCTAGCGGGGGGGCAGATACGCAGTATTTT.